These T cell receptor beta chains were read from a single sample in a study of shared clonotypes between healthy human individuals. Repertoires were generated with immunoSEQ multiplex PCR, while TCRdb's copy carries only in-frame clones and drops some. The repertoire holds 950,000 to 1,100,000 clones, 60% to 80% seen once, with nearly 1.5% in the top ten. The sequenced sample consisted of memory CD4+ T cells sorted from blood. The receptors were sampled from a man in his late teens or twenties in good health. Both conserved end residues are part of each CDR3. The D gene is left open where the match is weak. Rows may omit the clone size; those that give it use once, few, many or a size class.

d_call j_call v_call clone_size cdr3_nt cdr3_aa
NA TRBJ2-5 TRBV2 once TGTGCCAGCAGTCTGAGGGTCACACAAGAGACCCAGTACTTC CASSLRVTQETQYF
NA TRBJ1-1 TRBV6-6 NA TGTGCCAGCAGTTTCGTTAAAGCGGGAGACACTGAAGCTTTCTTT CASSFVKAGDTEAFF
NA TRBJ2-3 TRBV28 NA TGTGCCAGCACTCAGACAGCACAGGCAGATACGCAGTATTTT CASTQTAQADTQYF
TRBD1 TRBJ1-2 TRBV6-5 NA TGTGCCAGCAGACCCGACAGGGTTTGGCGCTATGGCTACACCTTC CASRPDRVWRYGYTF
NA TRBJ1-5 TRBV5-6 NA TGTGCCAGCAGCTTGAGGGCGGGGCCGGGCAATCAGCCCCAGCATTTT CASSLRAGPGNQPQHF
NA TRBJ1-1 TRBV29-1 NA TGCAGCGTTGAAGATTTGAACTGGGGCAATACTGAAGCTTTCTTT CSVEDLNWGNTEAFF
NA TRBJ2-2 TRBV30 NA TGTGCCTGGAGTGTACTCGGTGGGAGAAGCACCGGGGAGCTGTTTTTT CAWSVLGGRSTGELFF
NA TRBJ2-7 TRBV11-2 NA TGTGCCAGCAGCTTAGGAGGCGTGGGCGAGCAGTACTTC CASSLGGVGEQYF
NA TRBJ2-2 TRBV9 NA TGTGCCAGCAGCGTAGTGGGTCAGCGGCTGAACACCGGGGAGCTGTTTTTT CASSVVGQRLNTGELFF
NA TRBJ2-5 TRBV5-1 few TGCGCCAGCAGTTCCGGGGTAGGGGAGACCCAGTACTTC CASSSGVGETQYF
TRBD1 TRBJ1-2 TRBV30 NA TGTGCCTGGAGTCTAGGGACAGTTGGCCATGGCTACACCTTC CAWSLGTVGHGYTF
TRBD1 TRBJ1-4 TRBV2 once TGTGCCAGCAGGGAAGACAGGGTGGGTGAAAAACTGTTTTTT CASREDRVGEKLFF
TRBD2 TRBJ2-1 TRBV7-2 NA TGTGCCAGCAGCTTGGGCGGGGGGCATTACAATGAGCAGTTCTTC CASSLGGGHYNEQFF
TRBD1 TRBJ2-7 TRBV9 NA TGTGCCAGCAGCCCCCGGACAGGGCGAGACGAGCAGTACTTC CASSPRTGRDEQYF
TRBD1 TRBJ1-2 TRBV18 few TGTGCCAGCTCTCGACAGGGGGATGGCTACACCTTC CASSRQGDGYTF
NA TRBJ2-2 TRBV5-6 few TGTGCCAGCAGTCTTGGTTCTAGCATCCCCGCCGGGGAGCTGTTTTTT CASSLGSSIPAGELFF
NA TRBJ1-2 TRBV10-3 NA TGTGCCATCAGTGGAGGTCGGGACTATGGCTACACCTTC CAISGGRDYGYTF
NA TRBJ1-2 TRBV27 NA TGTGCCAGCAGCACCACCCATGATAGGGGGAACGACTATGGCTACACCTTC CASSTTHDRGNDYGYTF
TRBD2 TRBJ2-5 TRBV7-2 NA TGTGCCAGCAGGCCGGGACTAGCGGGAGTAGAGACCCAGTACTTC CASRPGLAGVETQYF
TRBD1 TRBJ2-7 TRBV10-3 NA TGTGCCATCAGTGAGTTGAACAGGGGGCATCCCTACGAGCAGTACTTC CAISELNRGHPYEQYF
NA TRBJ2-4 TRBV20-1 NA TGCAGTGCTAGATCCACAAACATTCAGTACTTC CSARSTNIQYF
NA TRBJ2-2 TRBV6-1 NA TGTGCCAGCAGTGAAAGAACCACCGGGGAGCTGTTTTTT CASSERTTGELFF
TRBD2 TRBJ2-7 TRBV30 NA TGTGCCTGGAGATTCCCCCCTGAATCTTTAGCGGGAGCCTACGAGCAGTACTTC CAWRFPPESLAGAYEQYF
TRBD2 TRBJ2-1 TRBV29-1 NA TGCAGCGCCGACCAGCGGGGGGACCCCTACAATGAGCAGTTCTTC CSADQRGDPYNEQFF
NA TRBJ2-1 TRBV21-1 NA TGTGCCAGCAGCCTAAGATCGGGACTCGTCTACAATGAGCAGTTCTTC CASSLRSGLVYNEQFF
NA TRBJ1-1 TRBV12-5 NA TGTGCTAGTGGAACGGGGACTGAAGCTTTCTTT CASGTGTEAFF
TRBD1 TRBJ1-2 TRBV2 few TGTGCCAGCAGTGAAAGGGGGCGGTTCACCTTC CASSERGRFTF
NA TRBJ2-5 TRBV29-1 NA TGCAGCGTTGCCCCCCTAGGGGCCCAGTACTTC CSVAPLGAQYF
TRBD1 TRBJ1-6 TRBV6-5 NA TGTGCCAGCAGCCGGACAGGGGAGAATTCACCCCTCCACTTT CASSRTGENSPLHF
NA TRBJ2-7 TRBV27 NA TGTGCCAGCAAGTACAAATCTCCCTACGAGCAGTACTTC CASKYKSPYEQYF
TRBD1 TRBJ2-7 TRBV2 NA TGTGCCAGCAGAGTAGATTCAGGGGGCTCCTACGAGCAGTACTTC CASRVDSGGSYEQYF
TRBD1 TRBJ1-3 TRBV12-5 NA TGTGCTAGTGGTTTGGCGACAGGGGGTTACGGAAACACCATATATTTT CASGLATGGYGNTIYF
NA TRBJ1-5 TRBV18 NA TGTGCCAGCTCACCAGGGCTCTCTGGCAATCAGCCCCAGCATTTT CASSPGLSGNQPQHF
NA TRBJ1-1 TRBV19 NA TGTGCCAGTAGTTATGGGCAAATGAACACTGAAGCTTTCTTT CASSYGQMNTEAFF
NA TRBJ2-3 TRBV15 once TGTGCCACCAGCAGTGACGGAACTAGCAGTGATACGCAGTATTTT CATSSDGTSSDTQYF
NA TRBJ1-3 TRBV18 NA TGTGCCAGCTCAATCCAGGACGGCTCTGGAAACACCATATATTTT CASSIQDGSGNTIYF
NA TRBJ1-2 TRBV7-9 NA TGTGCCAGCAGCAGGGCGGGAGCCTCCGGCTACACCTTC CASSRAGASGYTF
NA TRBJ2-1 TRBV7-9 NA TGTGCCAGCAGCCACAGGGTTGGGTCCTACAATGAGCAGTTCTTC CASSHRVGSYNEQFF
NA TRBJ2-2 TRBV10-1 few TGCGCCAGCAGTGCCCGGGCGGACACCGGGGAGCTGTTTTTT CASSARADTGELFF
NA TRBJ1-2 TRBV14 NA TGTGCCAGCAGCCGGGGTTCCAGGTTGAACTATGGCTACACCTTC CASSRGSRLNYGYTF
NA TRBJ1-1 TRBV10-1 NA TGCGCCAGCAGTGAGTATAGGTTCGTCGGAGCTTTCTTT CASSEYRFVGAFF
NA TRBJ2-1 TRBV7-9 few TGTGCCAGCAGCTTGCACAATGAGCAGTTCTTC CASSLHNEQFF
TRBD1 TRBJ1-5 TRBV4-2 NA TGTGCCAGCAGCCCTACAGGGGATAGCAATCAGCCCCAGCATTTT CASSPTGDSNQPQHF